The 27 T cell receptor beta chains reported below all come from one sample, sequenced in a study of T cells in Graves' hyperthyroidism and ophthalmopathy. There were TCR beta CDR3 regions amplified from RNA transcripts. During a first-round RT-PCR of the TCR CDR3, the HTBI primer set was used. MiXCR, applied by TCRdb to the multiplex PCR reads, yields one record per CDR3 protein. The sample yields around 700,000 distinct CDR3 sequences, under 45% seen once. The sample was blood. These receptors were collected from a woman in her 40s with Graves' hyperthyroidism.

The chain uses TRBV10-3 and TRBJ2-7; D ambiguous. Germline CDR1 reads ENHRY; CDR2 reads SYGVKD. Trimming pared 5 bases from V and 0 bases from J, leaving 5 bases between. The CDR3 loop spans 12 amino acids. The CDR3 is CAISQPSYEQYF. As DNA, the CDR3 is TGTGCCATCAGTCAGCCCTCCTACGAGCAGTACTTC.

This clonotype was found many times. The chain carries TRBV7-9 and TRBJ1-3; D is ambiguous. This CDR3 is built from 13 residues. Per germline, CDR1 SEHNR and CDR2 FQNEAQ (reference sequence). Between the trimmed V and J ends, which lost 2 bases and 4 bases, there was a span of 6 bases. CDR3 DNA sequence: TGTGCCAGCAGCTTAATGGACGGAAACACCATATATTTT. Translated, it gives CASSLMDGNTIYF.

This clonotype was counted only a few times. The rearrangement joins TRBV3-1 to TRBJ1-5; the D is unclear. V was shortened by 5 bases and J by 7 bases, with 15 bases between the two germline ends. The CDR3 has 14 amino acids. Germline-derived CDR1 and CDR2 are LGHDT and YNNKEL (reference sequence). Here the CDR3 DNA reads TGTGCCAGCAGCGGTGACACAAACGGGCAGCCCCAGCATTTT. The encoded protein is CASSGDTNGQPQHF.

The chain couples TRBV24-1 to TRBJ2-7; D gene uncertain. CDR1 and CDR2 from the germline V gene are KGHDR and SFDVKD. This CDR3 is 15 amino acids long. V was pared by 5 bases and J by 2 bases, with 15 bases between. The CDR3 reads CATSVGASGPYEQYF. CDR3 DNA sequence: TGTGCCACCAGTGTCGGCGCTAGTGGCCCCTACGAGCAGTACTTC.

V usage is TRBV4-3 and J usage is TRBJ1-1, with D maybe TRBD1 (6 bases). V gave up 0 bases and J gave up 7 bases, with 15 bases separating them. The germline V gene has CDR1 LGHNA and CDR2 YSLEER. This CDR3 is 15 amino acids long. DNA of the CDR3: TGCGCCAGCAGCCAAGATCGATGGGGGCTTAATGAAGCTTTCTTT. Translation: CASSQDRWGLNEAFF.

This clonotype was counted a few times. This chain links TRBV12-3 or TRBV12-4 with TRBJ2-7; D is uncertain. Trimming pared 0 bases from V and 4 bases from J, leaving 13 bases between. The CDR3 loop spans 15 amino acids. CDR3 in amino acids: CASSLAATVAYEQYF. CDR3 nucleotide sequence: TGTGCCAGCAGTTTAGCCGCTACGGTGGCGTACGAGCAGTACTTC.

The rearrangement uses TRBV12-3 or TRBV12-4 and TRBJ2-7; the D is unclear. There are 14 residues in the CDR3. V gave up 4 bases and J gave up 2 bases, with 12 bases separating them. The CDR3 sequence: CASSWQGVTYEQYF. CDR3 DNA: TGTGCCAGCAGTTGGCAAGGAGTTACCTACGAGCAGTACTTC.

This clonotype was counted only a few times. This chain joins TRBV28 and TRBJ1-1; possibly TRBD1 for D (6 bases). CDR1 and CDR2 (germline): MDHEN, SYDVKM. The CDR3 runs to 14 residues. Trimming cost V 5 bases and J 4 bases, with 14 bases left between them. The CDR3 coding sequence is TGTGCCAGCAGTCCTCCGACAGGTCTCACTGAAGCTTTCTTT. This sequence encodes CASSPPTGLTEAFF.

J is TRBJ2-3 and V is TRBV3-1; D gene uncertain. V lost 3 bases and J 6 bases, leaving 16 bases between the germline ends. Germline CDR1 LGHDT, CDR2 YNNKEL (reference sequence). The length of the CDR3 is 15 residues. CDR3 in amino acids: CASSHSLLGSDTQYF. In DNA form, the CDR3 reads TGTGCCAGCAGCCATTCTCTGCTGGGATCGGATACGCAGTATTTT.

There are many counts of this clonotype. V usage is TRBV12-3 or TRBV12-4 and J usage is TRBJ2-7; D is undetermined. The V and J ends lost 5 bases and 2 bases respectively, with 7 bases between them. The CDR3 spans 12 residues. The CDR3 coding sequence is TGTGCCAGCAGTCCGAGAACCTACGAGCAGTACTTC. Its protein is CASSPRTYEQYF.

The rearrangement joins TRBV5-4 to TRBJ1-4; D unclear. Germline V gene sequence: CDR1 SGHNT, CDR2 YYREEE (reference sequence). Trimming removed 0 bases at V and 8 bases at J, with 8 bases between. The CDR3 runs to 13 residues. DNA of the CDR3: TGTGCCAGCAGCTTGGGGTTTGAAGAAAAACTGTTTTTT. Its translation: CASSLGFEEKLFF. The full variable domain, with the rest looked up from reference TRBV5-4 and TRBJ1-4, is ETGVTQSPTHLIKTRGQQVTLRCSSQSGHNTVSWYQQALGQGPQFIFQYYREEENGRGNFPPRFSGLQFPNYSSELNVNALELDDSALYLCASSLGFEEKLFFGSGTQLSVL.

This clonotype showed up just once. V usage is TRBV9 and J usage is TRBJ1-3; D uncertain. In germline, CDR1 is SGDLS, CDR2 YYNGEE. V was shortened by 4 bases and J by 0 bases, with 11 bases between the two germline ends. The CDR3 spans 15 residues. The CDR3 loop is CASSSFANSGNTIYF. For the CDR3, the DNA is TGTGCCAGCAGCTCCTTTGCCAACTCTGGAAACACCATATATTTT.

This clonotype was recorded at least ten times. The CDR3 sequence is CASSLMPSSGQETQYF. CDR3 nucleotide sequence: TGTGCCAGCAGCTTAATGCCCTCTAGCGGTCAAGAGACCCAGTACTTC. The rearrangement uses TRBV7-3 and TRBJ2-5, with 7 positions matching TRBD2. CDR3 length: 16 residues. Trimming cost V 1 base and J 2 bases; bases outside gene matches: 7. Germline V gene lookup returns CDR1 SGHTA and CDR2 FQGTGA.

The chain joins TRBV20-1 to TRBJ2-5; 10 bases line up with TRBD2. The CDR3 is 15 amino acids. Germline CDR1 reads DFQATT; CDR2 reads SNEGSKA (reference sequence). V trimming: 3 bases; J trimming: 3 bases; junction bases outside the gene matches: 7. The CDR3 protein is CSARTILAGKETQYF. CDR3 nucleotides: TGCAGTGCTAGGACCATACTAGCGGGGAAAGAGACCCAGTACTTC.

The chain uses TRBV19 and TRBJ1-3; D is possibly TRBD1 (5 bases). The CDR3 is 11 residues long. The germline V gene has CDR1 LNHDA and CDR2 SQIVND (reference sequence). V was shortened by 9 bases and J by 10 bases, with 13 bases between the two germline ends. CDR3 region: CASQDWGTIYF. Here the CDR3 DNA reads TGTGCCAGCCAGGACTGGGGGACCATATATTTT.

This rearrangement joins TRBV7-6 to TRBJ2-7; D is perhaps TRBD1 or TRBD2 (5 bases each). Germline CDR1 reads SGHVS; CDR2 reads FNYEAQ. V was shortened by 5 bases and J by 1 base, with 24 bases between the two germline ends. This CDR3 has 18 amino acids. CDR3 DNA sequence: TGTGCCAGCAGCCCAAAACCGGGGACCCAGGGCAGATCCTACGAGCAGTACTTC. This gives the protein CASSPKPGTQGRSYEQYF.

The sample holds many counts of this clonotype. This chain links TRBV29-1 with TRBJ1-1; no clear D. Germline V CDR1 and CDR2: SQVTM, ANQGSEA. With 4 bases removed from V and 5 bases from J, the gap between germline ends came to 14 bases. This CDR3 region has 13 residues. CDR3 amino acids: CSVGNRVGTEAFF. The CDR3 nucleotides are TGCAGCGTTGGAAATAGGGTAGGGACTGAAGCTTTCTTT.

About this clonotype: A much bigger clone sits one base away, suggesting this may be a read error. The chain has TRBV20-1 and TRBJ1-5; D is undetermined. CDR1 is DFQATT and CDR2 is SNEGSKA in the germline V gene (reference sequence). With 0 bases removed from V and 4 bases from J, the gap between germline ends came to 10 bases. The CDR3 extends over 14 amino acids. This CDR3 reads CSARDLVGNQPQHF. The DNA of the CDR3 is TGCAGTGCTAGAGATCTGGTCGGGAATCAGCCCCAGCATTTT.

This sequence joins TRBV15 and TRBJ2-2; D ambiguous. CDR1 and CDR2 (germline): LNHNV, YYDKDF (reference sequence). This CDR3 spans 13 amino acids. V lost 0 bases to trimming and J lost 8 bases, with 7 bases between them. The CDR3 is CATSRDRSGELFF. The CDR3, as DNA: TGTGCCACCAGCAGAGATAGGTCAGGGGAGCTGTTTTTT.

The J gene is TRBJ1-3, the V gene TRBV12-3 or TRBV12-4, with TRBD1 matching 7 bases. V shed 2 bases and J 6 bases; nucleotides not matched to a gene: 7. This CDR3 has 15 residues. The CDR3 coding sequence is TGTGCCAGCAGTTTAATGACTGACAGGGTAAACACCATATATTTT. Its protein is CASSLMTDRVNTIYF.

There are a few counts of this clonotype. The chain joins TRBV29-1 to TRBJ2-7, with D maybe TRBD2 (6 bases). Trimming removed 4 bases at V and 5 bases at J, with 9 bases between. The CDR3 covers 11 residues. The germline gives CDR1 SQVTM, CDR2 ANQGSEA. CDR3 loop: CSVVGSNEQYF. The CDR3 coding sequence is TGCAGCGTTGTCGGGAGTAACGAGCAGTACTTC.

This clonotype occurred a few times. This chain uses TRBV6-5 with TRBJ2-7; D may be TRBD1 (6 bases). The V and J ends lost 2 bases and 0 bases respectively, with 14 bases between them. Germline CDR1 is MNHEY and CDR2 is SVGAGI. The CDR3 runs 16 residues. CDR3 protein: CASSYPDGTSSYEQYF. Here the CDR3 DNA reads TGTGCCAGCAGTTACCCGGACGGGACAAGCTCCTACGAGCAGTACTTC.

The chain couples TRBV28 to TRBJ1-3; D gene ambiguous. Trimming took 0 bases from V and 0 from J, leaving 6 bases between them. The CDR3 spans 15 residues. Looked up from germline, CDR1 is MDHEN and CDR2 is SYDVKM. CDR3 amino acids: CASSLWQVSGNTIYF. DNA for the CDR3: TGTGCCAGCAGTTTATGGCAGGTCTCTGGAAACACCATATATTTT.

On this clonotype itself: The germline gene is not matched at one end of the junction; a read error may be the cause. This sequence joins TRBV10-3 and TRBJ2-7; 10 bases are a match to TRBD1. The CDR3 runs to 13 residues. Germline V gene sequence: CDR1 ENHRY, CDR2 SYGVKD. Written as DNA, the CDR3 is TGTGCCATTTGGACAGGGGGTTCCTGCGAGCAGTACTTC. It specifies CAIWTGGSCEQYF.

In its sample, this clonotype was seen many times. The rearrangement links TRBV4-3 to TRBJ1-2; D unresolved. The CDR3 length is 13 residues. From germline, CDR1 is LGHNA and CDR2 YSLEER. Trimming shortened V by 0 bases and J by 5 bases, and 7 bases separated the two germline ends. As DNA, the CDR3 is TGCGCCAGCAGCCAAGAACGGTCGTATGGCTACACCTTC. Translated, it gives CASSQERSYGYTF.

The chain joins TRBV10-3 to TRBJ2-7; D is unclear. V was cut by 8 bases and J by 4 bases, with 12 bases left in between. Looked up from germline, CDR1 is ENHRY and CDR2 is SYGVKD. This CDR3 region has 12 residues. CDR3 in amino acids: CAIGGGEYEQYF. CDR3 DNA: TGTGCCATCGGTGGTGGGGAATACGAGCAGTACTTC.

This clonotype appeared a few times. This rearrangement joins TRBV28 to TRBJ1-6; tentatively, D is TRBD1 (5 bases). Germline V CDR1 and CDR2: MDHEN, SYDVKM. CDR3 length: 15 residues. V was shortened by 6 bases and J by 10 bases, with 19 bases between the two germline ends. This CDR3 is CASRSASGVSSPLHF. CDR3 bases: TGTGCCAGCAGATCTGCTTCGGGGGTGTCCTCACCCCTCCACTTT.